Presented here are 27 T cell receptor beta chains from one specimen sequenced in a study of blood T cell repertoires in COVID-19. Some clones are missing from TCRdb's copy, which holds only in-frame ones; the method was immunoSEQ multiplex PCR. The sample includes 100,000 or so clones, 80% to 95% of them seen just once. Sequencing was performed on peripheral blood. These TCRs come from a man between 65 and 85 years old with acute or convalescent COVID-19.

This chain uses TRBV6-1 with TRBJ1-5; TRBD1 is a possible D gene (5 bases). V lost 0 bases to trimming and J lost 1 base, with 13 bases between them. CDR3 length equals 17 residues. Per germline, CDR1 MNHNS and CDR2 SASEGT. The CDR3 nucleotides are TGTGCCAGCAGTGAAGCGACCGGACACCTGAGCAATCAGCCCCAGCATTTT. It codes for CASSEATGHLSNQPQHF.

The V and J genes are TRBV5-5 and TRBJ1-1; D ambiguous. CDR3 size: 13 residues. Germline assignment: CDR1 SGHKS and CDR2 YYEKEE (reference sequence). Trimming removed 2 bases at V and 3 bases at J, with 8 bases between. CDR3 residues: CASSFLGDTEAFF. CDR3 nucleotide sequence: TGTGCCAGCAGCTTTCTGGGAGACACTGAAGCTTTCTTT.

The chain has TRBV18 and TRBJ2-1; D gene unclear. Germline V gives CDR1 KGHSH, CDR2 LQKENI. V lost 8 bases, J lost 6 bases, and 14 bases lay in between. There are 13 residues in the CDR3. CDR3 amino acids: CASLSLVGNEQFF. The CDR3 DNA follows: TGTGCCAGCCTTAGTCTAGTGGGCAATGAGCAGTTCTTC. Based on the CDR3 plus reference TRBV18 and TRBJ2-1, the full variable domain is NAGVMQNPRHLVRRRGQEARLRCSPMKGHSHVYWYRQLPEEGLKFMVYLQKENIIDESGMPKERFSAEFPKEGPSILRIQQVVRGDSAAYFCASLSLVGNEQFFGPGTRLTVL.

CDR3 sequence (DNA): TGTGCCAGCAGCTTAGCGGGAGGGGAGCAGTTCTTC. It codes for CASSLAGGEQFF. This chain connects TRBV7-7 to TRBJ2-1; 7 bases map to TRBD2. J was trimmed by 10 bases and V by 0 bases; bases with no gene match: 0. Germline-derived CDR1 and CDR2 are SSHAT and FNYEAQ (reference sequence). This CDR3 region has 12 residues.

This chain uses TRBV27 with TRBJ1-3; D unclear. Trimming took 6 bases from V and 1 from J, leaving 10 bases between them. Germline CDR1 is MNHEY and CDR2 is SMNVEV (reference sequence). CDR3 size: 14 residues. In DNA form, the CDR3 reads TGTGCCAGCAGGCCAGGAACATCTGGAAACACCATATATTTT. Protein product: CASRPGTSGNTIYF.

This clone has more than one count but fewer than ten. The chain has TRBV10-2 and TRBJ2-2; 7 bases match TRBD2. Germline V lookup: CDR1 WSHSY, CDR2 SAAADI. The V and J ends lost 6 bases and 4 bases, in that order; junction bases with no gene match: 8. The CDR3 covers 15 residues. As DNA, the CDR3 is TGCGCCAGCAGCCCCGGGACTACGCTCACCGGGGAGCTGTTTTTT. Its protein is CASSPGTTLTGELFF.

J is TRBJ2-2 and V is TRBV5-5; no definite D call. Germline CDR1 reads SGHKS; CDR2 reads YYEKEE (reference sequence). The CDR3 is 14 amino acids. V shed 4 bases and J shed 4 bases, with 11 bases lying between them. CDR3 nucleotides: TGTGCCAGCAGCGTTGCCCCGGGCACCGGGGAGCTGTTTTTT. Residues: CASSVAPGTGELFF.

The rearrangement uses TRBV2 and TRBJ1-3; 8 nucleotides match TRBD1. Unmatched junction bases numbered 1, after V lost 9 bases and J lost 3 bases. This CDR3 region has 12 residues. Germline CDR1 SNHLY, CDR2 FYNNEI. CDR3 in amino acids: CASGQGGNTIYF. CDR3 DNA sequence: TGTGCCAGTGGACAGGGTGGAAACACCATATATTTT.

This chain links TRBV5-1 with TRBJ2-5, with 11 bases aligning to TRBD2. The CDR3 has 16 residues. Germline V gene lookup returns CDR1 SGHRS and CDR2 YFSETQ. The junction had 9 bases not matched to a gene; V was cut back by 3 bases and J by 5 bases. The DNA of the CDR3 is TGCGCCAGCAGCTACTATAGCGGGAGGGCCGCGGAGACCCAGTACTTC. This translates into CASSYYSGRAAETQYF.

V usage is TRBV5-1 and J usage is TRBJ2-7; D is undetermined. The CDR3 has 13 amino acids. Germline V CDR1 and CDR2: SGHRS, YFSETQ. V lost 2 bases and J lost 2, with 8 bases in between. The CDR3 DNA reads TGCGCCAGCAGCTTTTTTGAGACCTACGAGCAGTACTTC. This codes for CASSFFETYEQYF.

V gene TRBV7-2 combines with J gene TRBJ1-6, with 8 bases identical to TRBD1. The V and J ends lost 5 bases and 10 bases, in that order; junction bases with no gene match: 7. The CDR3 length is 14 residues. In germline, CDR1 is SGHTA, CDR2 FQGNSA. The CDR3 loop is CASSPTGVRSPLHF. The CDR3 bases are TGTGCCAGCAGCCCGACAGGGGTTAGGTCACCCCTCCACTTT.

This chain joins TRBV4-1 and TRBJ2-2; 11 bases are shared with TRBD2. This CDR3 contains 17 residues. The V and J ends lost 7 bases and 4 bases, in that order; junction bases with no gene match: 11. CDR1 MGHRA and CDR2 YSYEKL come from the germline V gene. CDR3 DNA: TGCGCCAGCACCACTAATGTAGCGGGGGGGCTCACCGGGGAGCTGTTTTTT. This encodes CASTTNVAGGLTGELFF.

V and J are TRBV7-9 and TRBJ2-7; TRBD2 agrees at 10 bases. The CDR3 totals 15 residues. CDR1 is SEHNR and CDR2 is FQNEAQ in the germline V gene (reference sequence). V lost 0 bases and J lost 2; bases outside the gene matches: 1. CDR3 in DNA: TGTGCCAGCAGCTTAGCTCTAGCGGGGGCCTACGAGCAGTACTTC. Encoded protein: CASSLALAGAYEQYF. Combining the CDR3 with reference TRBV7-9 and TRBJ2-7 gives the whole variable domain DTGVSQNPRHKITKRGQNVTFRCDPISEHNRLYWYRQTLGQGPEFLTYFQNEAQLEKSRLLSDRFSAERPKGSFSTLEIQRTEQGDSAMYLCASSLALAGAYEQYFGPGTRLTVT.

This clone was recorded once. The rearrangement uses TRBV3-1 (or the pseudogene TRBV3-2) and TRBJ1-4; 8 nucleotides match TRBD1. The germline V gene encodes CDR1 LGHDT and CDR2 YNNKEL (reference sequence). CDR3 length equals 15 residues. J lost 3 bases, V lost 3 bases, and 3 bases had no gene match. DNA of the CDR3: TGTGCCAGCAGCCAGTCGACAGGGGCTAATGAAAAACTGTTTTTT. Its protein product is CASSQSTGANEKLFF.

This chain joins TRBV28 and TRBJ2-2; TRBD2 agrees at 10 bases. Germline CDR1 is MDHEN and CDR2 is SYDVKM. The V and J ends lost 3 bases and 1 base, in that order; junction bases with no gene match: 5. The CDR3 has 17 amino acids. CDR3 protein: CASSFLAGAGNTGELFF. The DNA of the CDR3 is TGTGCCAGCAGTTTCCTAGCGGGAGCGGGGAACACCGGGGAGCTGTTTTTT.

The gene calls are TRBV5-1 and TRBJ1-3; possible D gene TRBD1, 6 bases. V was trimmed by 0 bases and J by 4 bases, leaving 8 bases between them. CDR1 is SGHRS and CDR2 is YFSETQ in the germline V gene. The CDR3 is 14 residues long. CDR3 sequence reads: CASSLGGLGNTIYF. DNA of the CDR3: TGCGCCAGCAGCTTGGGGGGGCTCGGAAACACCATATATTTT.

The chain uses TRBV14 and TRBJ1-2, with D perhaps TRBD1 (5 bases). V lost 3 bases and J lost 0, with 11 bases in between. CDR3 length equals 15 residues. Germline V CDR1 and CDR2: SGHDN, FVKESK. The CDR3 loop is CASSHHRSTNYGYTF. CDR3 sequence (DNA): TGTGCCAGCAGCCACCACAGGAGTACTAACTATGGCTACACCTTC.

DNA of the CDR3: TGTGCCTGGGGCAGGGGGTGGAATCAGCCCCAGCATTTT. This gives the protein CAWGRGWNQPQHF. The chain employs TRBV30 and TRBJ1-5; 7 bases agree with TRBD1. This CDR3 contains 13 residues. Per the germline V gene, CDR1 is GTSNPN and CDR2 is SVGIG (reference sequence). J was trimmed by 4 bases and V by 5 bases; bases with no gene match: 5.

This clone was counted a few times. The chain links TRBV5-1 to TRBJ2-3, with D uncertain. The CDR3 consists of 13 residues. Germline values: CDR1 SGHRS, CDR2 YFSETQ. V dropped 5 bases and J dropped 1 base, with 8 bases sitting between them. The CDR3 loop reads CASRSGGTDTQYF. For the CDR3, the DNA is TGCGCCAGCAGATCGGGTGGCACAGATACGCAGTATTTT.

This clone was detected only once. The chain links TRBV2 to TRBJ2-1; D gene unclear. Between the trimmed V and J ends, which lost 6 bases and 2 bases, there was a span of 14 bases. From germline, CDR1 is SNHLY and CDR2 FYNNEI. CDR3 length equals 15 residues. This CDR3 reads CASSPTDSAYNEQFF. The CDR3 DNA reads TGTGCCAGCAGCCCAACAGATTCGGCCTACAATGAGCAGTTCTTC.

CDR3 residues: CASSPRTGMNTEAFF. CDR3 DNA sequence: TGCGCCAGCAGCCCCCGGACAGGAATGAACACTGAAGCTTTCTTT. This rearrangement joins TRBV5-1 to TRBJ1-1; 7 bases are shared with TRBD1. There are 15 residues in the CDR3. From germline, CDR1 is SGHRS and CDR2 YFSETQ. Trimming cost V 4 bases and J 0 bases; bases outside gene matches: 6.

A remark on this clone: Other DNA sequences within the sample encode an identical CDR3. CDR3 protein: CASSYSGGSYEQYF. CDR3 in DNA: TGTGCCAGCAGTTACTCAGGCGGGTCCTACGAGCAGTACTTC. The rearrangement uses TRBV6-5 and TRBJ2-7; the D gene is possibly TRBD2 (5 bases). The V and J ends lost 0 bases and 1 base respectively, with 7 bases between them. CDR3 size: 14 residues. Per the germline V gene, CDR1 is MNHEY and CDR2 is SVGAGI.

This clone was detected only once. CDR3 nucleotides: TGTGCCAGCAGCGTACAGGGGTCGTCCGGGGAGCTGTTTTTT. It encodes CASSVQGSSGELFF. The chain uses TRBV9 and TRBJ2-2, with D perhaps TRBD1 (6 bases). V was trimmed by 1 base and J by 6 bases, leaving 10 bases between them. The CDR3 totals 14 residues. The germline gives CDR1 SGDLS, CDR2 YYNGEE.

V gene TRBV2 combines with J gene TRBJ2-5; D perhaps matches TRBD1 (5 bases). In germline, CDR1 is SNHLY, CDR2 FYNNEI. The V gene lost 8 bases and the J gene lost 1 base, with 5 bases spanning the gap. This CDR3 is 11 amino acids long. The CDR3, as DNA: TGTGCCAGCGACAGCCAAGAGACCCAGTACTTC. This sequence encodes CASDSQETQYF.

The chain uses TRBV7-2 and TRBJ2-5; 10 bases are shared with TRBD2. There are 15 residues in the CDR3. The trim removed 6 bases at V and 1 base at J, leaving 5 bases unmatched. The germline gives CDR1 SGHTA, CDR2 FQGNSA. CDR3 sequence reads: CASSSVAGGQETQYF. CDR3 coding DNA: TGTGCCAGCAGTTCCGTAGCGGGGGGCCAAGAGACCCAGTACTTC.

Regarding this clone: Different DNA sequences within this sample yield the same CDR3. This chain joins TRBV3-1 (or the pseudogene TRBV3-2) and TRBJ1-2; D remains ambiguous. This CDR3 is built from 12 residues. V lost 1 base to trimming and J lost 8 bases, with 8 bases between them. Germline V lookup: CDR1 LGHDT, CDR2 YNNKEL (reference sequence). The CDR3 bases are TGTGCCAGCAGCCAAGTCGACTCCGGCTACACCTTC. Protein: CASSQVDSGYTF.

The chain uses TRBV11-3 and TRBJ1-1; TRBD1 matches at 8 bases. This CDR3 contains 15 residues. Looked up from germline, CDR1 is SGHNT and CDR2 is YENEEA. V dropped 1 base and J dropped 3; count of bases not matched to a gene: 4. The chain's CDR3 is CASSLGTGGYTEAFF. The CDR3 nucleotides read TGTGCCAGCAGCTTAGGAACAGGGGGGTACACTGAAGCTTTCTTT.